The 16 T cell receptor beta chains listed next were all sequenced from one sample in a study of blood T cell repertoires in COVID-19. Profiled with immunoSEQ multiplex PCR; TCRdb holds only in-frame clones, not every one. The sample consists of just over 650,000 clones, more than 80% of them appearing once. The sample comprised peripheral blood. The origin of the receptors is a woman under 30 with acute or convalescent COVID-19.

The chain couples TRBV7-9 to TRBJ1-5; D remains ambiguous. Trimming left V 5 bases short and J 5 bases short, with 13 bases between. Germline V gene data show CDR1 as SEHNR and CDR2 as FQNEAQ (reference sequence). CDR3 size: 14 residues. CDR3 bases: TGTGCCAGCAGCCGGGGAGAGACCTATCAGCCCCAGCATTTT. It specifies CASSRGETYQPQHF.

The rearrangement links TRBV27 to TRBJ2-2; 8 nucleotides align to TRBD2. With 7 bases clipped from V and 5 bases from J, the junction kept 3 bases outside the gene matches. In germline, CDR1 is MNHEY, CDR2 SMNVEV (reference sequence). The CDR3 spans 13 residues. CDR3 sequence (DNA): TGTGCCAGCATGGCGGGGGGTACCGGGGAGCTGTTTTTT. It translates to CASMAGGTGELFF.

In its sample, this clone was seen a few times. This sequence joins TRBV5-1 and TRBJ1-2, with a possible D match to TRBD1 (5 bases). V was trimmed by 1 base and J by 2 bases, leaving 9 bases between them. The CDR3 consists of 14 residues. The germline V gene has CDR1 SGHRS and CDR2 YFSETQ. CDR3: CASSLSQENYGYTF. The CDR3 coding sequence is TGCGCCAGCAGCTTGTCACAGGAAAACTATGGCTACACCTTC. Using reference TRBV5-1 and TRBJ1-2 for the parts outside the CDR3, the full variable domain is KAGVTQTPRYLIKTRGQQVTLSCSPISGHRSVSWYQQTPGQGLQFLFEYFSETQRNKGNFPGRFSGRQFSNSRSEMNVSTLELGDSALYLCASSLSQENYGYTFGSGTRLTVV.

The genes are TRBV24-1 and TRBJ2-5; D may be TRBD2 (5 bases). V was trimmed by 5 bases and J by 1 base, leaving 13 bases between them. Germline values: CDR1 KGHDR, CDR2 SFDVKD. The CDR3 contains 15 residues. In nucleotides, the CDR3 is TGTGCCACCAGTGTCGGATCAGCGGCCCAAGAGACCCAGTACTTC. This encodes CATSVGSAAQETQYF.

The rearrangement uses TRBV3-1 (or the pseudogene TRBV3-2) and TRBJ2-1, with 11 nucleotides matching TRBD2. The length of the CDR3 is 16 residues. Germline V lookup: CDR1 LGHDT, CDR2 YNNKEL (reference sequence). Trimming removed 3 bases from V and 4 bases from J; junction bases left unmatched: 5. Here the CDR3 reads CASSQGWTSGYNEQFF. The DNA of the CDR3 is TGTGCCAGCAGCCAGGGATGGACTAGCGGGTACAATGAGCAGTTCTTC.

J is TRBJ1-2 and V is TRBV12-2; the table's D gene call, TRBD1, was not cross checked with the DNA. TRBV12-2 is listed as a pseudogene. The CDR3 runs to 19 residues. This chain's CDR3 is CASRLAGLDRGRANYGYTF. The CDR3 DNA follows: TGTGCAAGTCGCTTAGCCGGCCTGGACAGGGGTCGGGCTAACTATGGCTACACCTTC.

V and J are TRBV11-2 and TRBJ2-5; D ambiguous. The germline gives CDR1 SGHAT, CDR2 FQNNGV. V dropped 4 bases and J dropped 4 bases, with 4 bases sitting between them. The CDR3 runs to 11 residues. The CDR3 DNA reads as TGTGCCAGCAGCTCAGGAGAGACCCAGTACTTC. Translation gives CASSSGETQYF.

The V gene is TRBV27, the J gene TRBJ2-7; D might be TRBD2 (6 bases). Germline V gene lookup returns CDR1 MNHEY and CDR2 SMNVEV (reference sequence). V dropped 3 bases and J dropped 6 bases, with 18 bases sitting between them. There are 15 residues in the CDR3. CDR3 region: CASSFLGTLRGEQYF. CDR3 sequence (DNA): TGTGCCAGCAGTTTCCTCGGGACTTTACGGGGCGAGCAGTACTTC.

V is TRBV19 and J is TRBJ1-1, with D maybe TRBD1 (6 bases). CDR3 length equals 14 residues. V lost 5 bases to trimming and J lost 5 bases, with 15 bases between them. Germline V gene data show CDR1 as LNHDA and CDR2 as SQIVND (reference sequence). CDR3 residues: CASSHYREETEAFF. Written as DNA, the CDR3 is TGTGCCAGTAGTCACTACAGGGAAGAAACTGAAGCTTTCTTT. Using reference TRBV19 and TRBJ1-1 for the parts outside the CDR3, the full variable domain is DGGITQSPKYLFRKEGQNVTLSCEQNLNHDAMYWYRQDPGQGLRLIYYSQIVNDFQKGDIAEGYSVSREKKESFPLTVTSAQKNPTAFYLCASSHYREETEAFFGQGTRLTVV.

This chain joins TRBV12-5 and TRBJ2-3, with D possibly being TRBD1 (5 bases). V was clipped by 1 base and J by 2 bases, with 13 bases between them. Per the germline V gene, CDR1 is LGHNT and CDR2 is FRNRAP. The CDR3 spans 16 residues. DNA of the CDR3: TGTGCTAGTGGTTTGGCGTTAAAGGACATCACAGATACGCAGTATTTT. Protein sequence: CASGLALKDITDTQYF.

V gene TRBV2 combines with J gene TRBJ1-3, with a tentative D call TRBD1 (6 bases). Germline CDR1 and CDR2: SNHLY and FYNNEI. Between the trimmed V and J ends, which lost 7 bases and 0 bases, there was a span of 13 bases. The CDR3 totals 15 residues. The CDR3 here is CASNQQGFSGNTIYF. The CDR3 DNA reads as TGTGCCAGCAACCAACAGGGATTCTCTGGAAACACCATATATTTT.

This clone was seen a single time. J is TRBJ1-5 and V is TRBV6-2 or TRBV6-3; 8 nucleotides line up with TRBD1. The CDR3 is 15 residues long. Germline V gene data show CDR1 as MNHEY and CDR2 as SVGEGT. Trimming cost V 0 bases and J 6 bases; bases outside gene matches: 4. CDR3 nucleotides: TGTGCCAGCAGTTACTCGGCAGGGGGCGGTCAGCCCCAGCATTTT. This codes for CASSYSAGGGQPQHF.

The rearrangement uses TRBV30 and TRBJ1-1; weak D call: TRBD1 (5 bases). The CDR3 covers 12 residues. The V and J ends lost 3 bases and 4 bases respectively, with 9 bases between them. Germline CDR1 and CDR2: GTSNPN and SVGIG (reference sequence). This CDR3 is CAWREGTTEAFF. As DNA, the CDR3 is TGTGCCTGGAGGGAGGGGACCACTGAAGCTTTCTTT.

The rearrangement joins TRBV2 to TRBJ2-2; TRBD2 is a possible D gene (6 bases). Germline V gene sequence: CDR1 SNHLY, CDR2 FYNNEI. With 4 bases removed from V and 5 bases from J, the gap between germline ends came to 11 bases. The CDR3 has 14 amino acids. The CDR3 nucleotides are TGTGCCAGCAGTGTCGGGGGTTTGACCGGGGAGCTGTTTTTT. It translates to CASSVGGLTGELFF.

V gene TRBV27 combines with J gene TRBJ2-7, with D perhaps TRBD2 (5 bases). The CDR3 totals 13 residues. V was trimmed by 5 bases and J by 4 bases, leaving 12 bases between them. Per germline, CDR1 MNHEY and CDR2 SMNVEV (reference sequence). The CDR3 region has the DNA TGTGCCAGCAGTCTGGACGGAGGTTACGAGCAGTACTTC. Translating gives CASSLDGGYEQYF.

Concerning this clone itself: The same CDR3 arises from other DNA sequences in this sample as well. The rearrangement links TRBV7-9 to TRBJ1-1; D is ambiguous. Germline V lookup: CDR1 SEHNR, CDR2 FQNEAQ (reference sequence). V was clipped by 1 base and J by 6 bases, with 6 bases between them. The CDR3 covers 12 residues. CDR3: CASSLGRSEAFF. The CDR3 nucleotides read TGTGCCAGCAGCTTAGGGAGATCTGAAGCTTTCTTT.